The rows below give T cell receptor beta chains drawn from one sample of a study of shared clonotypes between healthy human individuals. Profiled with immunoSEQ multiplex PCR; TCRdb holds only in-frame clones, not every one. Of roughly 2,300,000 clones in the sample, 85% to 95% were seen once. The sequenced sample consisted of naive CD4+ T cells from PBMCs. These receptors originate from a man younger than 35 in good health. Some clones in this sample may be carry-over from other donors' samples. Each CDR3 is given with its conserved first and last residue. A D gene is named only where the DNA matches it firmly. Size tells how often a clone was seen (once, few, many) or the class of an expanded clone, and some rows leave it out.

>NA|NA|TRBV20-1|TRBJ2-7
TGCAGCCCTGGCGCCTACGAGCAGTACTTC
CSPGAYEQYF
>TRBD1|NA|TRBV6-5|TRBJ2-7
TGTGCCAGCAGTGACAGGGGGCTCTACGAGCAGTACTTC
CASSDRGLYEQYF
>TRBD1|NA|TRBV6-6|TRBJ1-1
TGTGCCAGCAGTCCTACGACAGGGCTTGGGTCCTTGAATGCTTTCTTT
CASSPTTGLGSLNAFF
>NA|NA|TRBV14|TRBJ1-1
TGTGCCAGCAGCCAACCCACCGGGGAGGGAACATGGGAAGCTTTCTTT
CASSQPTGEGTWEAFF
>NA|NA|TRBV28|TRBJ1-1
TGTGCCAGCAGAACGCCAGCCCCAGGGATCGTCACTGAAGCTTTCTTT
CASRTPAPGIVTEAFF
>NA|NA|TRBV10-2|TRBJ2-4
TGCGCCACCGCTGAAATGATAGCCAAAAACATTCAGTACTTC
CATAEMIAKNIQYF
>TRBD1|NA|TRBV28|TRBJ1-5
TGTGCCAGCAGTGACTTGACGGGGGAGGGGGCCAATCAGCCCCAGCATTTT
CASSDLTGEGANQPQHF
>TRBD2|NA|TRBV10-3|TRBJ2-3
TGTGCCATCAGCCCAGGACTAGCAGATACGCAGTATTTT
CAISPGLADTQYF
>NA|NA|TRBV5-8|TRBJ1-3
TGTGCCAGCAGCTTATACCGACTCTCTGGAAACACCATATATTTT
CASSLYRLSGNTIYF
>TRBD2|NA|TRBV4-2|TRBJ2-1
TGTGCCAGCAGCCAAGATCAGGGAGGGAGCAATGAGCAGTTCTTC
CASSQDQGGSNEQFF
>NA|NA|TRBV28|TRBJ2-4
TGTGCCAGCAGTTTCATGGGGGCTTGGACGAACATTCAGTACTTC
CASSFMGAWTNIQYF
>TRBD2|NA|TRBV28|TRBJ2-1
TGTGCCAGCAGCCAGCGGGGTAGAGACAATGAGCAGTTCTTC
CASSQRGRDNEQFF
>NA|once|TRBV7-3|TRBJ2-3
TGTGCCAGCAGCTCCGCCGGAGCAGATACGCAGTATTTT
CASSSAGADTQYF
>NA|NA|TRBV7-2|TRBJ2-1
TGTGCCAGCAGCCTAGTTTGGGGAGGGGGCAATGAGCAGTTCTTC
CASSLVWGGGNEQFF
>NA|NA|TRBV11-1|TRBJ1-2
TGTGCCAGCAGCTTAGATGGGGATGGCTACACCTTC
CASSLDGDGYTF
>TRBD2|NA|TRBV14|TRBJ2-3
TGTGCCAGCAGCCTCCTGACTAGCGGCACAGATACGCAGTATTTT
CASSLLTSGTDTQYF
>NA|NA|TRBV2|TRBJ2-7
TGTGCCAGCAGTATAGAGCGAGAGCAGTACTTC
CASSIEREQYF
>NA|NA|TRBV2|TRBJ2-1
TGTGCCAGCAGGGGGGCCGGACGGATTTACAATGAGCAGTTCTTC
CASRGAGRIYNEQFF
>NA|NA|TRBV20-1|TRBJ2-6
TGCAGTGCTCAGGGGGCCAACGTCCTGACTTTC
CSAQGANVLTF
>NA|NA|TRBV5-1|TRBJ1-1
TGCGCCAGCAGAGATTCGACGATGAACACTGAAGCTTTCTTT
CASRDSTMNTEAFF
>NA|NA|TRBV14|TRBJ2-7
TGTGCCAGCAGCCTCCTAGCTGGGTTCGGGCAGTACTTC
CASSLLAGFGQYF
>NA|NA|TRBV4-2|TRBJ1-2
TGTGCCAGCAGCCAAGATGAATTATCCCGGGACGGGATTTATGGCTACACCTTC
CASSQDELSRDGIYGYTF
>TRBD1|NA|TRBV5-1|TRBJ2-5
TGCGCCAGCAGCTTGGTTTACAGGGGTCCCCCAGAGACCCAGTACTTC
CASSLVYRGPPETQYF